The 2 T cell receptor beta chains listed next were all sequenced from one sample in a study of human T cells and chemical hapten exposure. Time point of the sample: patch test 3, about 24 weeks after DPC sensitization. The treatment denotes: therapeutic diphenylcyclopropenone sensitization with weekly scalp DPC. TCRdb analysed the RACE reads with MiXCR anew, one entry per CDR3 protein. The sample lists 50,000 to 75,000 distinct CDR3 sequences, more than 9.5% occurring once. Sequencing used whole blood, obtained in connection with sensitization to the hapten diphenylcyclopropenone (DPC). Receptor source: a woman aged 25 to 39 with alopecia areata. Some clones in this sample may be carry-over from other donors' samples.

This clonotype has at least ten counts. The chain couples TRBV2 to TRBJ1-1; a possible D gene is TRBD1 (5 bases). CDR3 size: 14 residues. V was shortened by 5 bases and J by 1 base, with 11 bases between the two germline ends. CDR1 SNHLY and CDR2 FYNNEI come from the germline V gene. In DNA, the CDR3 is TGTGCCAGCAGTCTGAAGGGGCAGAACACTGAAGCTTTCTTT. It specifies CASSLKGQNTEAFF.

The chain has TRBV6-2 or TRBV6-3 and TRBJ1-1; TRBD1 aligns across 9 bases. Germline V gives CDR1 MNHEY, CDR2 SVGEGT. CDR3 size: 13 residues. The J segment lost 11 bases and the V segment lost 2 bases, leaving 6 bases of the junction unmatched. The CDR3 DNA reads TGTGCCAGCAGTTACCGGGACAGGGTAAAGGCTTTCTTT. It yields the protein CASSYRDRVKAFF.